This record looks at one T cell receptor (beta chain) sequence and its context. The antigen remains unidentified. These data belong to a study of cytomegalovirus exposure and HLA in healthy donors. Study findings and constraints: A missense variant in DCLRE1C was later tied to TCR beta V- and J-gene trimming. Later analysis showed most CMV-associated TCR beta chains appearing HLA-restricted. Relative to equally common others, HLA-associated TCR beta chains showed greater clonal expansion in a later analysis.

The CDR3 runs 12 residues. V shed 5 bases and J shed 2 bases, with 7 bases lying between them. The germline gives CDR1 MNHNY, CDR2 SVGAGI (reference sequence). Primers: 60 Vbeta forward and 13 Jbeta reverse. The data were produced by immunoSEQ multiplex PCR, yet TCRdb's version contains in-frame clones alone and is incomplete. The profile shows approximately 99,000 clones, 73% of them singletons. The source material was PBMCs. The TCR was taken from a man aged 40-49 years in good health and CMV-seronegative. The chain has TRBV6-6 and TRBJ2-7; tentatively, D is TRBD2 (5 bases). CDR3 nucleotide sequence: TGTGCCAGCAGTCCGGAGGCCTACGAGCAGTACTTC. Translated: CASSPEAYEQYF.